What follows are 31 T cell receptor beta chains derived from one specimen sequenced in a study of blood T cell repertoires in COVID-19. TCRdb's copy holds only in-frame clones and misses some; the assay was immunoSEQ multiplex PCR. The sample lists under 300,000 clones, roughly 91% occurring once. Material for sequencing was PBMCs or T cells enriched from blood (not recorded which). The origin of the receptors is a woman aged 60-75 years in a cohort exposed to, infected with or recovered from COVID-19 (not recorded which).

This chain joins TRBV3-1 (or the pseudogene TRBV3-2) and TRBJ2-3; D gene ambiguous. CDR1 and CDR2 (germline): LGHDT, YNNKEL (reference sequence). The CDR3 length is 11 residues. The V and J ends lost 4 bases and 3 bases respectively, with 2 bases between them. For the CDR3, the DNA is TGTGCCAGCAGCCTAACAGATACGCAGTATTTT. This gives the protein CASSLTDTQYF.

The V gene is TRBV5-1, the J gene TRBJ2-1; 8 bases match TRBD2. There are 18 residues in the CDR3. CDR1 is SGHRS, CDR2 YFSETQ, per germline. V gave up 0 bases and J gave up 0 bases; unmatched junction bases: 8. This chain's CDR3 is CASSLGPSGTSSYNEQFF. CDR3 DNA sequence: TGCGCCAGCAGCTTGGGTCCCTCCGGGACTAGCTCCTACAATGAGCAGTTCTTC.

The J gene is TRBJ2-2, the V gene TRBV2; 9 positions match TRBD1. V lost 6 bases, J lost 4 bases, and 9 bases stayed unmatched. Germline CDR1 SNHLY, CDR2 FYNNEI. This CDR3 region has 16 residues. The CDR3 bases are TGTGCCAGCAGCCTATTGGGACAGGGATTCACCGGGGAGCTGTTTTTT. It is translated as CASSLLGQGFTGELFF.

A few counts support this clone. Written as DNA, the CDR3 is TGTGCCAGCAGTTTAATCAGGGGGCAAACCTACGAGCAGTACTTC. It yields the protein CASSLIRGQTYEQYF. The chain carries TRBV28 and TRBJ2-7, with 8 bases that match TRBD1. Looked up from germline, CDR1 is MDHEN and CDR2 is SYDVKM. The CDR3 length is 15 residues. V lost 2 bases, J lost 2 bases, and 5 bases stayed unmatched.

The J gene is TRBJ2-1, the V gene TRBV18; TRBD2 agrees at 10 bases. V dropped 7 bases and J dropped 3; count of bases not matched to a gene: 9. In germline, CDR1 is KGHSH, CDR2 LQKENI. The CDR3 runs 16 residues. The chain's CDR3 is CASLRTSGLSYNEQFF. DNA of the CDR3: TGTGCCAGCTTGCGGACTAGCGGATTAAGCTACAATGAGCAGTTCTTC.

The chain joins TRBV7-3 to TRBJ2-7; possible D gene TRBD1, 5 bases. V lost 3 bases, J lost 1 base, and 7 bases lay in between. Germline V gene sequence: CDR1 SGHTA, CDR2 FQGTGA. The CDR3 is 13 amino acids. The CDR3 nucleotides read TGTGCCAGCAGCTTCCAGGGTTCCTACGAGCAGTACTTC. Translated, it gives CASSFQGSYEQYF.

This sequence joins TRBV6-1 and TRBJ2-7, with a possible D match to TRBD2 (6 bases). This CDR3 is built from 16 residues. Germline V lookup: CDR1 MNHNS, CDR2 SASEGT. The germline V and J ends were trimmed by 2 bases and 0 bases, with 14 bases remaining between them. CDR3 DNA: TGTGCCAGCAGTGAAAACGGCTCCGGGGGCTCCTACGAGCAGTACTTC. Amino acid sequence: CASSENGSGGSYEQYF.

The V and J genes are TRBV14 and TRBJ2-1; TRBD2 matches at 16 bases. Germline V gives CDR1 SGHDN, CDR2 FVKESK. The CDR3 covers 19 residues. V gave up 0 bases and J gave up 4 bases; unmatched junction bases: 6. The CDR3 loop reads CASSQERGLAGGPYNEQFF. CDR3 nucleotide sequence: TGTGCCAGCAGCCAAGAGCGGGGACTAGCGGGAGGGCCATACAATGAGCAGTTCTTC.

This clone was seen once. One end of the junction varies from germline; a read error may be responsible. This chain uses TRBV12-3 or TRBV12-4 with TRBJ1-3; D perhaps matches TRBD1 (6 bases). There are 13 residues in the CDR3. In DNA form, the CDR3 reads TGTGCCAGCAGCTTCCGGCCGGGACAAGGGCACCTCTTT. Amino acid sequence: CASSFRPGQGHLF.

The chain employs TRBV7-8 and TRBJ1-1; D is ambiguous. Trimming cost V 5 bases and J 5 bases, with 15 bases left between them. The CDR3 contains 14 residues. Per germline, CDR1 SGHVS and CDR2 FQNEAQ. This chain's CDR3 is CASSTWTGGTEAFF. In nucleotides, the CDR3 is TGTGCCAGCAGCACTTGGACGGGCGGGACTGAAGCTTTCTTT.

The chain joins TRBV15 to TRBJ1-6, with D uncertain. CDR1 LNHNV and CDR2 YYDKDF come from the germline V gene (reference sequence). Trimming cost V 1 base and J 0 bases, with 10 bases left between them. The CDR3 runs to 17 residues. CDR3 nucleotides: TGTGCCACCAGCAGAGTTTCGGGGAGCTCCTATAATTCACCCCTCCACTTT. It specifies CATSRVSGSSYNSPLHF.

The chain is built from TRBV18 and TRBJ2-3; D might be TRBD1 (5 bases). With 0 bases removed from V and 0 bases from J, the gap between germline ends came to 10 bases. The germline V gene encodes CDR1 KGHSH and CDR2 LQKENI. This CDR3 has 16 residues. Here the CDR3 DNA reads TGTGCCAGCTCACCACCCAGGGTCAAGAGCACAGATACGCAGTATTTT. It translates to CASSPPRVKSTDTQYF. Looking up the rest from reference TRBV18 and TRBJ2-3 gives the full variable domain: NAGVMQNPRHLVRRRGQEARLRCSPMKGHSHVYWYRQLPEEGLKFMVYLQKENIIDESGMPKERFSAEFPKEGPSILRIQQVVRGDSAAYFCASSPPRVKSTDTQYFGPGTRLTVL.

This chain connects TRBV4-1 to TRBJ1-5; 7 bases are a match to TRBD1. The CDR3 length is 16 residues. From germline, CDR1 is MGHRA and CDR2 YSYEKL. The J segment lost 7 bases and the V segment lost 1 base, leaving 10 bases of the junction unmatched. CDR3: CASSQGDRVGKQPQHF. The CDR3 nucleotides are TGCGCCAGCAGCCAAGGCGACAGGGTGGGTAAACAGCCCCAGCATTTT.

The CDR3 here is CASSDRLAGAEEQYF. The DNA of the CDR3 is TGTGCCAGCAGTGACCGGCTAGCGGGAGCAGAAGAGCAGTACTTC. V is TRBV2 and J is TRBJ2-7; 10 nucleotides line up with TRBD2. CDR1 and CDR2 (germline): SNHLY, FYNNEI. After removal of 3 bases from V and 7 bases from J, the junction contained 9 bases not matched to a gene. This CDR3 spans 15 amino acids.

The chain employs TRBV10-3 and TRBJ1-5; D remains ambiguous. Germline V lookup: CDR1 ENHRY, CDR2 SYGVKD. This CDR3 is built from 14 residues. V was pared by 2 bases and J by 0 bases, with 5 bases between. The CDR3 DNA reads as TGTGCCATCAGTGAGACAGCTAGCAATCAGCCCCAGCATTTT. It is translated as CAISETASNQPQHF.

As concerns this clone: The same CDR3 arises from other DNA sequences in this sample as well. The rearrangement joins TRBV2 to TRBJ2-7; no clear D gene. The CDR3 has 12 amino acids. From germline, CDR1 is SNHLY and CDR2 FYNNEI. V was clipped by 6 bases and J by 0 bases, with 6 bases between them. CDR3 sequence reads: CASSLSSYEQYF. As DNA, the CDR3 is TGTGCCAGCAGCCTGAGCTCCTACGAGCAGTACTTC.

The chain uses TRBV15 and TRBJ2-2; D might be TRBD2 (5 bases). In germline, CDR1 is LNHNV, CDR2 YYDKDF (reference sequence). This CDR3 is built from 17 residues. V was trimmed by 0 bases and J by 1 base, leaving 12 bases between them. CDR3 in amino acids: CATSRDRRGLNTGELFF. As DNA, the CDR3 is TGTGCCACCAGCAGAGATCGAAGAGGGCTGAACACCGGGGAGCTGTTTTTT.

The gene calls are TRBV28 and TRBJ1-2, with D possibly TRBD1 on 5 matching bases. This CDR3 spans 14 amino acids. Trimming took 6 bases from V and 5 from J, leaving 16 bases between them. Germline CDR1 is MDHEN and CDR2 is SYDVKM. For the CDR3, the DNA is TGTGCCAGCAGCAGGCAGGGAAGAAAATATGGCTACACCTTC. Its protein is CASSRQGRKYGYTF.

The chain joins TRBV28 to TRBJ2-3; 7 nucleotides agree with TRBD1. V shed 2 bases and J 3 bases; nucleotides not matched to a gene: 5. Germline values: CDR1 MDHEN, CDR2 SYDVKM. CDR3 length: 15 residues. Written as DNA, the CDR3 is TGTGCCAGCAGTTTAAGGGGGCAGGGTACAGATACGCAGTATTTT. Protein: CASSLRGQGTDTQYF. Using reference TRBV28 and TRBJ2-3 for the parts outside the CDR3, the full variable domain is DVKVTQSSRYLVKRTGEKVFLECVQDMDHENMFWYRQDPGLGLRLIYFSYDVKMKEKGDIPEGYSVSREKKERFSLILESASTNQTSMYLCASSLRGQGTDTQYFGPGTRLTVL.

The V and J genes are TRBV2 and TRBJ1-4; D is unclear. The germline V gene has CDR1 SNHLY and CDR2 FYNNEI. The ends were cut back, 2 bases at V and 14 bases at J, with 9 bases in the middle. This CDR3 contains 11 residues. CDR3 in DNA: TGTGCCAGCAGTGAAAATACTTCGCTGTTTTTT. This codes for CASSENTSLFF.

The gene calls are TRBV7-2 and TRBJ2-7; TRBD1 matches 10 bases. The length of the CDR3 is 15 residues. Per germline, CDR1 SGHTA and CDR2 FQGNSA. The J segment lost 10 bases and the V segment lost 1 base, leaving 10 bases of the junction unmatched. CDR3 amino acids: CASSLGATGTGDQYF. The CDR3 bases are TGTGCCAGCAGCTTAGGGGCGACCGGGACAGGGGATCAGTACTTC.

In its sample, this clone was seen a few times. The V and J genes are TRBV5-4 and TRBJ2-2; no clear D gene. The ends were cut back, 5 bases at V and 4 bases at J, with 12 bases in the middle. The CDR3 spans 14 residues. Looked up from germline, CDR1 is SGHNT and CDR2 is YYREEE (reference sequence). The chain's CDR3 is CASSFLQSTGELFF. CDR3 nucleotides: TGTGCCAGCAGTTTCCTACAGAGCACCGGGGAGCTGTTTTTT.

CDR3: CASSPPGGGMNTEAFF. CDR3 sequence (DNA): TGTGCCAGCAGCCCCCCGGGTGGGGGGATGAACACTGAAGCTTTCTTT. This chain links TRBV5-4 with TRBJ1-1, with a weak D call TRBD1 (5 bases). Trimming removed 4 bases from V and 0 bases from J, with 16 bases in between. This CDR3 is 16 amino acids long. Germline-derived CDR1 and CDR2 are SGHNT and YYREEE (reference sequence).

The chain combines TRBV5-1 with TRBJ2-1; 13 bases agree with TRBD2. CDR1 SGHRS and CDR2 YFSETQ come from the germline V gene. This CDR3 spans 18 amino acids. V lost 2 bases to trimming and J lost 1 base; unmatched junction nucleotides: 6. CDR3 in DNA: TGCGCCAGCAGCTTTATTGGGACTAGCGGGGCGTCCTACAATGAGCAGTTCTTC. Residues: CASSFIGTSGASYNEQFF.

The rearrangement joins TRBV30 to TRBJ1-2; 11 bases line up with TRBD1. Germline CDR1 is GTSNPN and CDR2 is SVGIG (reference sequence). The CDR3 has 13 residues. V was clipped by 5 bases and J by 6 bases; unmatched bases: 5. In nucleotides, the CDR3 is TGTGCCTGGTGGACAGGGGGCAGCAATGGCTACACCTTC. The encoded protein is CAWWTGGSNGYTF.

The V call is TRBV12-5, the J call TRBJ2-1, with 9 bases fitting TRBD2. Looked up from germline, CDR1 is LGHNT and CDR2 is FRNRAP. J was trimmed by 6 bases and V by 4 bases; bases with no gene match: 7. CDR3 length equals 15 residues. This CDR3 reads CASGSSSGSFNEQFF. The CDR3 DNA follows: TGTGCTAGTGGTTCGAGTAGCGGGAGCTTCAATGAGCAGTTCTTC.

CDR3 sequence (DNA): TGTGCCAGCAGCTTAGGCCGGACAGGGGAGGGAGCTTTCTTT. It codes for CASSLGRTGEGAFF. The chain is built from TRBV13 and TRBJ1-1; 9 nucleotides agree with TRBD1. After removal of 0 bases from V and 10 bases from J, the junction contained 6 bases not matched to a gene. This CDR3 has 14 residues. Germline lookup yields CDR1 PRHDT and CDR2 FYEKMQ (reference sequence). Looking up the rest from reference TRBV13 and TRBJ1-1 gives the full variable domain: AAGVIQSPRHLIKEKRETATLKCYPIPRHDTVYWYQQGPGQDPQFLISFYEKMQSDKGSIPDRFSAQQFSDYHSELNMSSLELGDSALYFCASSLGRTGEGAFFGQGTRLTVV.

V usage is TRBV19 and J usage is TRBJ2-7; 7 bases are shared with TRBD2. This CDR3 has 14 residues. The V and J ends lost 5 bases and 3 bases, in that order; junction bases with no gene match: 7. Per the germline V gene, CDR1 is LNHDA and CDR2 is SQIVND (reference sequence). The CDR3 DNA reads TGTGCCAGTAGTGCGAGCGGGAACCACTACGAGCAGTACTTC. This encodes CASSASGNHYEQYF.

The chain has TRBV6-2 or TRBV6-3 and TRBJ2-1, with D perhaps matching TRBD2 (6 bases). Trimming pared 0 bases from V and 15 bases from J, leaving 15 bases between. The germline V gene encodes CDR1 MNHEY and CDR2 SVGEGT. The CDR3 extends over 13 amino acids. CDR3 coding DNA: TGTGCCAGCAGTTACTCTGCGGGGCCAGTGGGGTTCTTC. It encodes CASSYSAGPVGFF.

The chain is built from TRBV24-1 and TRBJ2-1, with TRBD2 identical over 7 bases. J was trimmed by 7 bases and V by 4 bases; bases with no gene match: 12. The germline V gene has CDR1 KGHDR and CDR2 SFDVKD. The CDR3 is 16 amino acids. CDR3 protein: CATSESDYSGRNEQFF. The CDR3 bases are TGTGCCACCAGTGAGTCTGACTATAGCGGGCGGAATGAGCAGTTCTTC.

The chain has TRBV6-5 and TRBJ2-5, with TRBD1 as a possible D gene (5 bases). CDR3 length: 14 residues. Trimming took 0 bases from V and 0 from J, leaving 5 bases between them. Germline CDR1 and CDR2: MNHEY and SVGAGI. CDR3 sequence: CASSYSGDQETQYF. For the CDR3, the DNA is TGTGCCAGCAGTTACTCAGGGGACCAAGAGACCCAGTACTTC.